These 10 T cell receptor beta chains were all obtained from the same sample, sequenced in a study of metastatic and nonmetastatic thyroid tumors. TCRdb re-called clones from the PCR reads using MiXCR. The table lists about 17,000 clones, 16% of them singletons. Ahead of thyroid surgery, no patient had received treatment of any kind. What was sequenced was blood. These receptors were taken from a male donor with papillary thyroid cancer or a benign thyroid nodule (not recorded which). Some clones in this sample may be carry-over from other donors' samples.

This clone was seen many times. The chain has TRBV11-3 and TRBJ2-3, with 7 nucleotides matching TRBD1. Germline CDR1 is SGHNT and CDR2 is YENEEA. The CDR3 consists of 15 residues. J gave up 4 bases and V 0 bases, and 4 bases lay outside the gene matches. The CDR3 coding sequence is TGTGCCAGCAGCTTAGAGGGCGACAGGGCAGATACGCAGTATTTT. This translates into CASSLEGDRADTQYF. Looking up the rest from reference TRBV11-3 and TRBJ2-3 gives the full variable domain: EAGVVQSPRYKIIEKKQPVAFWCNPISGHNTLYWYLQNLGQGPELLIRYENEEAVDDSQLPKDRFSAERLKGVDSTLKIQPAELGDSAVYLCASSLEGDRADTQYFGPGTRLTVL.

This clone has a count of ten or more. A single base separates this from a much larger clone, so it may be a read error. The J gene is TRBJ1-5, the V gene TRBV20-1; 7 nucleotides align to TRBD1. CDR1 DFQATT and CDR2 SNEGSKA come from the germline V gene (reference sequence). V was clipped by 6 bases and J by 3 bases; unmatched bases: 8. The CDR3 consists of 14 residues. This CDR3 reads CSALRQGNNQPQHF. The CDR3 bases are TGCAGTGCACTCCGACAGGGCAACAATCAGCCCCAGCATTTT.

This clone showed up just a few times. This chain joins TRBV12-3 or TRBV12-4 and TRBJ1-2; 7 bases agree with TRBD1. V shed 4 bases and J 4 bases; nucleotides not matched to a gene: 9. The CDR3 has 15 amino acids. This CDR3 reads CASSSAGGLVYGYTF. DNA of the CDR3: TGTGCCAGCAGTTCGGCAGGGGGACTAGTCTATGGCTACACCTTC.

This clone came up many times. The J gene is TRBJ2-1, the V gene TRBV11-1; 14 bases map to TRBD2. V dropped 4 bases and J dropped 7; count of bases not matched to a gene: 9. The germline V gene encodes CDR1 SGHAT and CDR2 FQDESV (reference sequence). This CDR3 has 17 amino acids. The CDR3 DNA reads TGTGCCAGCAGCTCATCTAGACTAGCGGGAGGGAGGAATGAGCAGTTCTTC. This codes for CASSSSRLAGGRNEQFF.

The chain joins TRBV5-1 to TRBJ2-1, with D perhaps TRBD2 (5 bases). From germline, CDR1 is SGHRS and CDR2 YFSETQ. V dropped 9 bases and J dropped 2 bases, with 18 bases sitting between them. This CDR3 is 15 amino acids long. In nucleotides, the CDR3 is TGCGCCAATAGCCCTAGCACACGGGCCTACAATGAGCAGTTCTTC. Its protein is CANSPSTRAYNEQFF.

With respect to this clone: The junction departs from germline at one end; a sequencing error may be responsible. The V gene is TRBV12-3 or TRBV12-4, the J gene TRBJ1-3; D call uncertain. The CDR3 is 14 residues long. CDR3 amino acids: CASIYYPIGNSIYF. In nucleotides, the CDR3 is TGTGCCAGCATTTACTATCCGATAGGAAACAGCATATATTTT.

This clone was recorded many times. The chain combines TRBV12-3 or TRBV12-4 with TRBJ2-7; the D call may be TRBD1 or TRBD2 (5 bases each). This CDR3 comprises 14 residues. Trimming took 5 bases from V and 5 from J, leaving 16 bases between them. The CDR3 region has the DNA TGTGCCAGCAGTGTTGGGGGAGACCTCAACGAGCAGTACTTC. Amino acid sequence: CASSVGGDLNEQYF.

This clone occurred many times. V is TRBV6-1 and J is TRBJ2-3; tentative D call: TRBD2 (5 bases). The CDR3 covers 13 residues. Trimming stripped 7 bases from V and 1 base from J, with 9 bases between. Germline V gene lookup returns CDR1 MNHNS and CDR2 SASEGT. The CDR3 DNA reads as TGTGCCAGCACAACTAGTGGCACAGATACGCAGTATTTT. The encoded protein is CASTTSGTDTQYF.

This clone has ten or more counts. The V and J genes are TRBV12-3 or TRBV12-4 and TRBJ1-3, with a weak D call TRBD1 (6 bases). The CDR3 is made up of 14 amino acids. Trimming shortened V by 2 bases and J by 4 bases, and 9 bases separated the two germline ends. Here the CDR3 reads CASSLTGTGNTIYF. The CDR3, as DNA: TGTGCCAGCAGTTTAACGGGGACAGGAAACACCATATATTTT.

This sequence joins TRBV11-2 and TRBJ2-1; tentatively, D is TRBD1 or TRBD2 (5 bases each). This CDR3 is 14 amino acids long. Trimming took off 5 bases at V and 8 bases at J, with 16 bases between the two ends. CDR1 and CDR2 from the germline V gene are SGHAT and FQNNGV. The CDR3 region has the DNA TGTGCCAGCAGCCCCAGTTGGGGGATCGATGAGCAGTTCTTC. This codes for CASSPSWGIDEQFF.